This T cell receptor beta chain emerged from a study of T-cell reconstitution after alpha-beta-depleted transplantation in children. The TCRbeta library was prepared with unique molecular identifiers. TCRdb independently ran MiXCR on the PCR reads; one entry per CDR3 protein. This sample carries fewer than 150,000 distinct CDR3 sequences, around a tenth of them seen once, and the ten largest clones take around 24%. As regards this clonotype: Its antigen is unknown.

This CDR3 comprises 16 residues. CDR1 and CDR2 from the germline V gene are DFQATT and SNEGSKA (reference sequence). The junction had 15 bases not matched to a gene; V was cut back by 5 bases and J by 6 bases. The study's findings and limits: Surviving thymic progenitors and recipient T cells were the source of high TCRbeta diversity at day 60 in some patients. One year after transplant, T-cell counts and diversity came mostly from newly produced T cells. After transplant, at about two months, alpha-beta T cells were reportedly derived from several hundred expanded graft clones.

This sequence joins TRBV20-1 and TRBJ1-2; 10 bases fit TRBD1. The input for sequencing was PBMCs, mostly from graft donor cells, taken 180 days after TCRalphabeta/CD19-depleted stem cell transplant. The TCR comes from a girl under three years old who had a stem cell transplant for combined immunodeficiency, so the T cells may come from the graft donor. CDR3 protein: CSAPTLGTGVSNGYTF. DNA of the CDR3: TGCAGTGCTCCTACCCTAGGGACAGGGGTCTCCAATGGCTACACCTTC.